This record looks at one TCR beta chain sequence and its context. The source of the sample is a study of blood T cell repertoires in COVID-19. Study information: Nucleic acid was either cDNA or gDNA, and it came from T cells, B-cell-depleted T cells, or PBMCs.

This CDR3 region has 16 residues. Losses at the gene ends were 1 base for V and 1 base for J; bases not matched to a gene: 7. Germline CDR1 and CDR2: SGHRS and YFSETQ. This table comes from immunoSEQ multiplex PCR, and its TCRdb copy is limited to in-frame clones, with some not included. The sample contains 130,000 to 150,000 clones, 88% of which appear only once. Sequenced material: peripheral blood. The TCR sequence derives from a man aged 65 to 85 with acute or convalescent COVID-19. The chain employs TRBV5-1 and TRBJ1-2, with 7 bases matching TRBD1. The CDR3: CASSLPRTGRNYGYTF. For the CDR3, the DNA is TGCGCCAGCAGCTTGCCGCGGACAGGACGTAACTATGGCTACACCTTC.